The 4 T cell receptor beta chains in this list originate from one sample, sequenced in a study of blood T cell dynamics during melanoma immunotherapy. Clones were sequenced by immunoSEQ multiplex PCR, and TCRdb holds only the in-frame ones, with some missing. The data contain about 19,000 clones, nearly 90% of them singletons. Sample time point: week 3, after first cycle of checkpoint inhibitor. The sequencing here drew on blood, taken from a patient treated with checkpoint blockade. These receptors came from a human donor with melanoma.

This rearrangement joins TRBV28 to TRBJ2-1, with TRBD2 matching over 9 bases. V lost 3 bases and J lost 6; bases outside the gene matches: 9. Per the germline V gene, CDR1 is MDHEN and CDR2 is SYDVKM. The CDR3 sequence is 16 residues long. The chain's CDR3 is CASSFPGLAPGNEQFF. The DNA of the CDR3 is TGTGCCAGCAGTTTCCCGGGACTAGCCCCAGGCAATGAGCAGTTCTTC.

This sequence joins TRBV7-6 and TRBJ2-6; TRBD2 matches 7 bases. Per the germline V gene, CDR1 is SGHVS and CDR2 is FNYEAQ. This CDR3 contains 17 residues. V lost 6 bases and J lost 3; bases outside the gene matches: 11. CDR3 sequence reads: CASRDASGGYGANVLTF. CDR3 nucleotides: TGTGCCAGCAGGGATGCCTCGGGAGGTTATGGGGCCAACGTCCTGACTTTC.

CDR3 DNA: TGTGCCAGCAGCCGACAGGGGTCCTACAATGAGCAGTTCTTC. Translation gives CASSRQGSYNEQFF. This rearrangement joins TRBV25-1 to TRBJ2-1; 8 bases are shared with TRBD1. The CDR3 has 14 amino acids. Per the germline V gene, CDR1 is MGHDK and CDR2 is SYGVNS. Trimming took 6 bases from V and 1 from J; bases not matched to a gene: 2.

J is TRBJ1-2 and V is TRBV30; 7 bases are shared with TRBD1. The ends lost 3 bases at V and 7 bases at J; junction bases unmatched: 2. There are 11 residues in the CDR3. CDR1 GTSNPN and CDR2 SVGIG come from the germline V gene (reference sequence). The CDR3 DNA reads TGTGCCTGGAGGACAGGGTTTGGCTACACCTTC. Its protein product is CAWRTGFGYTF.